Shown below are 32 T cell receptor beta chains from a single sample sequenced in a study of T cell repertoires and HLA-DP antigens. After roughly 2 weeks, CD4+ cells were restimulated 20 to 30 h with the same allogeneic DPB1. Stimulation used HeLa cells expressing transduced HLA-DPA1/DPB1, HLA-DM, invariant chain and CD80. Generated by immunoSEQ multiplex PCR, the TCRdb table keeps only in-frame clones and is missing some. The table shows some 1,600 clones, with roughly 77% occurring only once. Material for sequencing was CD137- CD4+ T cells from cultured PBMCs. Receptors were obtained from a man between 50 and 59 years old in good health and CMV-seronegative.

Relative to its sample, this clone is large. The genes are TRBV6-1 and TRBJ2-5; perhaps TRBD1 as D (6 bases). Germline-derived CDR1 and CDR2 are MNHNS and SASEGT. V dropped 5 bases and J dropped 9 bases, with 16 bases sitting between them. CDR3 length: 13 amino acids. The CDR3 loop reads CASSRAGVGAQYF. CDR3 bases: TGTGCCAGCAGTAGGGCAGGGGTCGGGGCCCAGTACTTC.

This chain links TRBV5-8 with TRBJ2-7; TRBD1 agrees at 9 bases. Germline CDR1 SGHTS, CDR2 YDEGEE. This CDR3 is 14 amino acids long. The V gene end was trimmed by 3 bases and the J gene end by 4 bases; junction bases not matched to a gene: 5. The CDR3 spells CASSSRDRVYEQYF. CDR3 DNA: TGTGCCAGCAGCTCCCGGGACAGGGTGTACGAGCAGTACTTC.

This clone was seen a single time. V is TRBV2 and J is TRBJ1-1; TRBD1 matches 9 bases. This CDR3 has 17 residues. After removal of 7 bases from V and 2 bases from J, the junction contained 14 bases not matched to a gene. Per germline, CDR1 SNHLY and CDR2 FYNNEI. As DNA, the CDR3 is TGTGCCAGCAACGTTCGATCCGGGACAGGGTATAACACTGAAGCTTTCTTT. Protein product: CASNVRSGTGYNTEAFF.

This clone came up once. The chain uses TRBV6-6 and TRBJ1-3, with unresolved D. The CDR3 runs to 13 residues. Germline V gene data show CDR1 as MNHNY and CDR2 as SVGAGI (reference sequence). The V and J ends lost 5 bases and 3 bases respectively, with 8 bases between them. CDR3 nucleotides: TGTGCCAGCAGTACATTTAATGGAAACACCATATATTTT. Protein: CASSTFNGNTIYF.

V usage is TRBV5-1 and J usage is TRBJ2-5; 8 bases agree with TRBD2. The CDR3 sequence is 16 residues long. The V gene end was trimmed by 4 bases and the J gene end by 3 bases; junction bases not matched to a gene: 11. Germline-derived CDR1 and CDR2 are SGHRS and YFSETQ. The CDR3 region is CASSQKPPLAEETQYF. CDR3 coding DNA: TGCGCCAGCAGCCAAAAACCCCCACTAGCGGAAGAGACCCAGTACTTC.

CDR3 in amino acids: CASSPFDSGTEAFF. The CDR3 region has the DNA TGTGCCAGCTCGCCATTTGACAGTGGCACTGAAGCTTTCTTT. This chain joins TRBV2 and TRBJ1-1; the D gene is possibly TRBD1 (5 bases). The germline gives CDR1 SNHLY, CDR2 FYNNEI. The CDR3 consists of 14 residues. Trimming removed 8 bases from V and 4 bases from J, with 17 bases in between.

V gene TRBV12-5 combines with J gene TRBJ1-1, with 9 bases fitting TRBD1. J gave up 4 bases and V 5 bases, and 11 bases lay outside the gene matches. The V gene's germline CDR1 is LGHNT and CDR2 FRNRAP. CDR3 length: 16 amino acids. The CDR3 region has the DNA TGTGCTAGTGGTCTCCACTTACAGGGGGCCGGCACTGAAGCTTTCTTT. Translation gives CASGLHLQGAGTEAFF. The full variable domain, completed using reference TRBV12-5 and TRBJ1-1, is DARVTQTPRHKVTEMGQEVTMRCQPILGHNTVFWYRQTMMQGLELLAYFRNRAPLDDSGMPKDRFSAEMPDATLATLKIQPSEPRDSAVYFCASGLHLQGAGTEAFFGQGTRLTVV.

This clone has a handful of counts. The chain recombines TRBV7-9 with TRBJ1-3; no clear D gene. Germline lookup yields CDR1 SEHNR and CDR2 FQNEAQ (reference sequence). Trimming removed 0 bases at V and 4 bases at J, with 10 bases between. The length of the CDR3 is 15 residues. The CDR3 DNA follows: TGTGCCAGCAGCTTAGCTATGGGATCGGGAAACACCATATATTTT. Protein product: CASSLAMGSGNTIYF.

The chain employs TRBV11-1 and TRBJ2-5; 9 nucleotides align to TRBD2. With 3 bases clipped from V and 10 bases from J, the junction kept 9 bases outside the gene matches. The germline V gene has CDR1 SGHAT and CDR2 FQDESV (reference sequence). The CDR3 is 14 amino acids. CDR3 region: CASSFVGGRVGQYF. The DNA for the CDR3 is TGTGCCAGCAGCTTCGTCGGCGGGAGGGTGGGCCAGTACTTC.

On this clone itself: A read error may account for a junction end that differs from germline. The V call is TRBV2, the J call TRBJ2-7, with D perhaps matching TRBD2 (5 bases). Germline-derived CDR1 and CDR2 are SNHLY and FYNNEI. This CDR3 contains 13 residues. CDR3 coding DNA: TGTGCCAGCCGGAGGACCCCTTCCTCCGAGCAGTACTTC. It specifies CASRRTPSSEQYF.

The chain joins TRBV7-6 to TRBJ1-1; maybe TRBD1 (6 bases). Germline V gene data show CDR1 as SGHVS and CDR2 as FNYEAQ. The CDR3 extends over 14 amino acids. Trimming left V 5 bases short and J 0 bases short, with 10 bases between. The CDR3 DNA reads TGTGCCAGCAGCAAAGGACAGTTGAACACTGAAGCTTTCTTT. This encodes CASSKGQLNTEAFF.

This clone was picked up one time. The chain joins TRBV9 to TRBJ2-7; maybe TRBD2 (5 bases). Germline CDR1 SGDLS, CDR2 YYNGEE. The CDR3 length is 15 residues. The V end lost 0 bases, the J end lost 0 bases, and 10 bases lay between the germline ends. In DNA, the CDR3 is TGTGCCAGCAGCGTAGGCTCAGGAGGCTCCTACGAGCAGTACTTC. Translation gives CASSVGSGGSYEQYF.

This clone ranks as large. The V gene is TRBV7-9, the J gene TRBJ2-5; D ambiguous. The germline V gene encodes CDR1 SEHNR and CDR2 FQNEAQ (reference sequence). V was clipped by 2 bases and J by 1 base, with 11 bases between them. The CDR3 consists of 15 residues. In DNA form, the CDR3 reads TGTGCCAGCAGCTTACGAGAAAACAGCCAAGAGACCCAGTACTTC. It yields the protein CASSLRENSQETQYF.

V gene TRBV6-5 combines with J gene TRBJ1-4; the match to TRBD1 covers 7 bases. This CDR3 has 15 residues. The germline gives CDR1 MNHEY, CDR2 SVGAGI. Germline trimming cut 2 bases from V and 8 bases from J; bases unmatched to any gene: 8. This CDR3 is CASSYQGAGGEKLFF. Written as DNA, the CDR3 is TGTGCCAGCAGTTACCAAGGGGCAGGGGGGGAAAAACTGTTTTTT.

This chain uses TRBV5-1 with TRBJ1-5; weak D call: TRBD1 (5 bases). The germline V and J ends were trimmed by 0 bases and 10 bases, with 20 bases remaining between them. CDR3 length: 16 amino acids. The germline gives CDR1 SGHRS, CDR2 YFSETQ. DNA for the CDR3: TGCGCCAGCAGCTTGGGAGTGGTGGGCTCCGGACATCCCCAGCATTTT. Amino acid sequence: CASSLGVVGSGHPQHF.

The V call is TRBV11-2, the J call TRBJ2-7, with 7 bases lining up with TRBD1. V lost 4 bases, J lost 3 bases, and 9 bases stayed unmatched. The V gene's germline CDR1 is SGHAT and CDR2 FQNNGV. The CDR3 covers 15 residues. CDR3 nucleotide sequence: TGTGCCAGCAGCTCTACAGACAGGGTCCTCTACGAGCAGTACTTC. It yields the protein CASSSTDRVLYEQYF.

V and J are TRBV7-9 and TRBJ1-2; D unresolved. V lost 1 base and J 3 bases, leaving 12 bases between the germline ends. The CDR3 is 15 residues long. CDR1 is SEHNR and CDR2 is FQNEAQ in the germline V gene (reference sequence). The chain's CDR3 is CASSLVSQAYYGYTF. CDR3 bases: TGTGCCAGCAGCTTAGTTAGCCAGGCATACTATGGCTACACCTTC.

This rearrangement joins TRBV7-3 to TRBJ2-7; perhaps TRBD1 as D (5 bases). Germline CDR1 is SGHTA and CDR2 is FQGTGA. V was shortened by 2 bases and J by 2 bases, with 19 bases between the two germline ends. CDR3 length: 17 amino acids. CDR3 sequence: CASSLAHLRQTAYEQYF. The DNA for the CDR3 is TGTGCCAGCAGCTTAGCCCACTTACGTCAGACAGCCTACGAGCAGTACTTC.

V gene TRBV5-4 combines with J gene TRBJ1-5; D may be TRBD1 (5 bases). Germline-derived CDR1 and CDR2 are SGHNT and YYREEE (reference sequence). Trimming left V 3 bases short and J 4 bases short, with 14 bases between. This CDR3 is built from 15 residues. The DNA of the CDR3 is TGTGCCAGCAGCTCGACCGGGACTTTAAATCAGCCCCAGCATTTT. It translates to CASSSTGTLNQPQHF.

J is TRBJ2-1 and V is TRBV7-6; D is ambiguous. Germline CDR1 is SGHVS and CDR2 is FNYEAQ. V lost 1 base and J 0 bases, leaving 7 bases between the germline ends. The CDR3 consists of 15 residues. The CDR3 loop reads CASSLVAPSYNEQFF. In DNA form, the CDR3 reads TGTGCCAGCAGCTTAGTGGCACCCTCCTACAATGAGCAGTTCTTC.

As to this clone: Relative to the germline gene, one junction end is altered; a read error may explain this. The chain combines TRBV7-7 with TRBJ2-3; 8 bases line up with TRBD1. The CDR3 consists of 14 residues. In germline, CDR1 is SSHAT, CDR2 FNYEAQ (reference sequence). The CDR3 bases are TGTGCTAGCAGCTACGGACAGGGTGAAGATACGCAGTATTTT. This encodes CASSYGQGEDTQYF.

CDR3 loop: CASSIPGGGTYNEQFF. The CDR3, as DNA: TGTGCCAGCAGCATACCCGGGGGGGGAACTTACAATGAGCAGTTCTTC. The chain joins TRBV5-4 to TRBJ2-1; TRBD2 matches at 8 bases. CDR3 length: 16 amino acids. V lost 4 bases, J lost 4 bases, and 10 bases stayed unmatched. Germline V lookup: CDR1 SGHNT, CDR2 YYREEE (reference sequence).

This clone ranks as large. This sequence joins TRBV11-2 and TRBJ2-1; D unclear. The length of the CDR3 is 15 residues. In germline, CDR1 is SGHAT, CDR2 FQNNGV. V lost 1 base to trimming and J lost 0 bases, with 7 bases between them. The CDR3 region has the DNA TGTGCCAGCAGCTTAGTGGCACCCTCCTACAATGAGCAGTTCTTC. Translation gives CASSLVAPSYNEQFF.

This clone has only one observation. The J gene is TRBJ2-7, the V gene TRBV7-8; perhaps TRBD2 as D (6 bases). Germline V gene lookup returns CDR1 SGHVS and CDR2 FQNEAQ. The V end was cut by 0 bases, the J end by 6 bases, with 15 bases between. This CDR3 contains 15 residues. Written as DNA, the CDR3 is TGTGCCAGCAGCTTAGCGGCGGGATTAGTAAGCGAGCAGTACTTC. It specifies CASSLAAGLVSEQYF.

The chain links TRBV7-8 to TRBJ2-7; either TRBD1 or TRBD2 may fit D (6 bases each). V lost 5 bases and J 4 bases, leaving 21 bases between the germline ends. This CDR3 is built from 16 residues. Per germline, CDR1 SGHVS and CDR2 FQNEAQ. In nucleotides, the CDR3 is TGTGCCAGCAGCCGGGGGCCTGTAGCTACGACGTACGAGCAGTACTTC. Amino acids: CASSRGPVATTYEQYF.

The chain joins TRBV11-2 to TRBJ2-1; D perhaps matches TRBD2 (5 bases). This CDR3 contains 14 residues. The V end was cut by 1 base, the J end by 4 bases, with 8 bases between. CDR1 and CDR2 from the germline V gene are SGHAT and FQNNGV. In DNA form, the CDR3 reads TGTGCCAGCAGCTTAGTCTCGGGATACAATGAGCAGTTCTTC. This codes for CASSLVSGYNEQFF.

The rearrangement uses TRBV7-5 and TRBJ2-1; the table's TRBD1 call for D was not verified on the DNA. TRBV7-5 is designated a pseudogene. The length of the CDR3 is 19 residues. DNA of the CDR3: TGTGCCAGAAGCTCGCCTAATGATTATCGGGACAGGGTCCGCAATGAGCAGTTCTTC. Amino acid sequence: CARSSPNDYRDRVRNEQFF.

This clone was seen once. The chain employs TRBV18 and TRBJ2-2, with unresolved D. V lost 3 bases and J lost 2, with 4 bases in between. The CDR3 has 13 amino acids. CDR1 and CDR2 (germline): KGHSH, LQKENI. The CDR3 DNA follows: TGTGCCAGCTCACCCCTAAACACCGGGGAGCTGTTTTTT. It encodes CASSPLNTGELFF.

In the case of this clone: This sequence is one base from a far larger clone and is likely a read error. The sample has other DNA sequences that encode this CDR3 too. This chain joins TRBV4-1 and TRBJ2-5, with D uncertain. Germline lookup yields CDR1 MGHRA and CDR2 YSYEKL. CDR3 length equals 13 residues. The ends were cut back, 1 base at V and 7 bases at J, with 10 bases in the middle. CDR3 sequence (DNA): TGCGCCAGCAGCCAAGGGCCGACGGGGACCCAGTACTTC. It encodes CASSQGPTGTQYF.

In its sample, this clone was seen a few times. The rearrangement joins TRBV9 to TRBJ2-1, with D possibly matching TRBD2 (7 bases). The CDR3 covers 15 residues. Trimming pared 1 base from V and 8 bases from J, leaving 16 bases between. From germline, CDR1 is SGDLS and CDR2 YYNGEE. The CDR3 region has the DNA TGTGCCAGCAGCGTAACAGGGAGGGGAAATGATGAGCAGTTCTTC. This encodes CASSVTGRGNDEQFF.

V is TRBV19 and J is TRBJ2-2, with D hard to call. CDR1 LNHDA and CDR2 SQIVND come from the germline V gene (reference sequence). Trimming pared 3 bases from V and 8 bases from J, leaving 10 bases between. The CDR3 runs 13 residues. CDR3 loop: CASSIQTKGELFF. Written as DNA, the CDR3 is TGTGCCAGTAGTATCCAAACTAAGGGGGAGCTGTTTTTT.

The chain carries TRBV4-1 and TRBJ2-5; D may be TRBD1 (5 bases). Trimming left V 0 bases short and J 4 bases short, with 18 bases between. This CDR3 comprises 17 residues. Germline V gene sequence: CDR1 MGHRA, CDR2 YSYEKL. The DNA of the CDR3 is TGCGCCAGCAGCCAAGATACGGACACGATACTACGAGAGACCCAGTACTTC. The encoded protein is CASSQDTDTILRETQYF.